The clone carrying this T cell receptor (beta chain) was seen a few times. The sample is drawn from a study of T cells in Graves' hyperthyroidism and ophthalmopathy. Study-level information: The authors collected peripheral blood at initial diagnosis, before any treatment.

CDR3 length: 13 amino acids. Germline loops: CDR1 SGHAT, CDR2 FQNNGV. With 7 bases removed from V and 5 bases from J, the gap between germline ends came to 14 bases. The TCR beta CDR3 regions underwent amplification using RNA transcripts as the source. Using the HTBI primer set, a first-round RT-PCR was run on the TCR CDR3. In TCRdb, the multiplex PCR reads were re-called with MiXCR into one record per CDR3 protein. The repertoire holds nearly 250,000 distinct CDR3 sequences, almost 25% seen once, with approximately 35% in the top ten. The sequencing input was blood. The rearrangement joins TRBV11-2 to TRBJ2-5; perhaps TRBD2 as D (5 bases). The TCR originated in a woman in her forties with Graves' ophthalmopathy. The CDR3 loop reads CASNLAGAETQYF. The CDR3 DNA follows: TGTGCCAGCAACCTCGCGGGCGCGGAGACCCAGTACTTC.